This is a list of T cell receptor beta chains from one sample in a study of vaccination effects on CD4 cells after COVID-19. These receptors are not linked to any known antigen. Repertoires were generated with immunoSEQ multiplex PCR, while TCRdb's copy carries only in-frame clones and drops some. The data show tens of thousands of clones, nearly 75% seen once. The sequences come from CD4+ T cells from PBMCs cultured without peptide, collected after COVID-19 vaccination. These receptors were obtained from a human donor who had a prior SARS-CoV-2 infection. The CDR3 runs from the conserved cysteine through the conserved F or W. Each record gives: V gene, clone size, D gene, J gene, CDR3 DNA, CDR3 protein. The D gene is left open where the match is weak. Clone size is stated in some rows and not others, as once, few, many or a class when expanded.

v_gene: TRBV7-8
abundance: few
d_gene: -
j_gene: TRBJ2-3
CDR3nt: TGTGCCAGCAGCCCGACTAGTACCACAGATACGCAGTATTTT
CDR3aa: CASSPTSTTDTQYF

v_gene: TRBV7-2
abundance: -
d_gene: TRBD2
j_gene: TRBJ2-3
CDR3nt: TGTGCCAGCAGCTTTACAAGCGGGAGCCGCGACGGAGATACGCAGTATTTT
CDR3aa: CASSFTSGSRDGDTQYF

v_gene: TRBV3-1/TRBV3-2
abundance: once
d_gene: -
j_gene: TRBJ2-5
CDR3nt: TGTGCCAGCAGCTTAGGCTACCAAGAGACCCAGTACTTC
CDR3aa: CASSLGYQETQYF

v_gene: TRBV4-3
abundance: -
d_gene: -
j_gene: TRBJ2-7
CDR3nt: TGCGCCAGCAGCCAAGGCCTCAGCGGTTCAGGGTGGGAGCAGTACTTC
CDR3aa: CASSQGLSGSGWEQYF

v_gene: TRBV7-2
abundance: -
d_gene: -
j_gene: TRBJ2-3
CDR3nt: TGTGCCAGCAGCCCGGACTTGACTAGCACAGATACGCAGTATTTT
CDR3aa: CASSPDLTSTDTQYF

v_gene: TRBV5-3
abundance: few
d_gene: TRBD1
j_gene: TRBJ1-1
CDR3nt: TGTGCCAGAAGCTTGCGGTTGCAGGGGGCAATGGGAGACACTGAAGCTTTCTTT
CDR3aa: CARSLRLQGAMGDTEAFF

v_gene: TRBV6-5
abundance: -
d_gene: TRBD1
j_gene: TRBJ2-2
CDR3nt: TGTGCCAGCGAAGGGGACAGGGGTACCGGGGAGCTGTTTTTT
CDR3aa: CASEGDRGTGELFF

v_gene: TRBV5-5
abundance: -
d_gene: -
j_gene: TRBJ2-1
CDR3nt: TGTGCCAGCAGCTTGGTTGGTAGCGGATCCTACAATGAGCAGTTCTTC
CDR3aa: CASSLVGSGSYNEQFF

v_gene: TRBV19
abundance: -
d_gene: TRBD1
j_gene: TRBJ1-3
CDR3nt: TGTGCCAGTAGTAGGGGACAGGGGATTGGAAACACCATATATTTT
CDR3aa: CASSRGQGIGNTIYF

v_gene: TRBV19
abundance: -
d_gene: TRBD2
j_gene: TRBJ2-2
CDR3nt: TGTGCCACCAGACAAGCGGGAGGTTTGGCCGGGGAGCTGTTTTTT
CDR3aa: CATRQAGGLAGELFF

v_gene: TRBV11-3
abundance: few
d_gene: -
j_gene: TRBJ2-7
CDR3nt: TGTGCCAGCAGTCAAACCGGGGGTAGCTACGAGCAGTACTTC
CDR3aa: CASSQTGGSYEQYF

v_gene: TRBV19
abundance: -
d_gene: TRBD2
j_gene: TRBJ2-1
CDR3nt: TGTGCCACTATGGGACTAGGGGGGGGCTCCTACAATGAGCAGTTCTTC
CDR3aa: CATMGLGGGSYNEQFF

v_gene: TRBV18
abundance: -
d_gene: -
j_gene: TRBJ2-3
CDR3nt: TGTGCCAGCTCACCGGACCGGGGCACCTTGCCGTATTTT
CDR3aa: CASSPDRGTLPYF

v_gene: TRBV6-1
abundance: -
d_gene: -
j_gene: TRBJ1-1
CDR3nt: TGTGCCAGCAGTGAAGCTGTTATGGGGACAGAAGCTTTCTTT
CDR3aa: CASSEAVMGTEAFF

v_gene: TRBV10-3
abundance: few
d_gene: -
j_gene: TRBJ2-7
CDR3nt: TGTGCCATCAGTGAGATAGCGTGGACCTACGAGCAGTACTTC
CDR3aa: CAISEIAWTYEQYF

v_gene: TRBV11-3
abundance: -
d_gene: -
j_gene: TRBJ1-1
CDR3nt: TGTGCCAGCAGCCGAAGCTACACTGAAGCTTTCTTT
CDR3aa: CASSRSYTEAFF

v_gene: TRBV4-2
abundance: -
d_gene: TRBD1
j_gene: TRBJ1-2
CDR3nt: TGTGCCAGCAGCCAAGAAAGGACAGGGGACGGCTACACCTTC
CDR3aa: CASSQERTGDGYTF

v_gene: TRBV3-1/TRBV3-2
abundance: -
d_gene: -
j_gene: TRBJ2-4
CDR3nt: TGTGCCAGCAGCCAAGATTCGAGGGAGCAAAACATTCAGTACTTC
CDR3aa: CASSQDSREQNIQYF

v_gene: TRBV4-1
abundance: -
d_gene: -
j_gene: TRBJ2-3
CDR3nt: TGCGCCAGCAGCCAAGACTGGAGCACAGATACGCAGTATTTT
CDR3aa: CASSQDWSTDTQYF

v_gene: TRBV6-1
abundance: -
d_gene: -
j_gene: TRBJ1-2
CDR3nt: TGTGCCAGCAGTGAAGGGTTCCGGGGGAACTATGGCTACACCTTC
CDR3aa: CASSEGFRGNYGYTF

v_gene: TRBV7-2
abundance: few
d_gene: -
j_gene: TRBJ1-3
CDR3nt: TGTGCCAGCAGCTTGATGGGGTTTAATGGAAACACCATATATTTT
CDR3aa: CASSLMGFNGNTIYF

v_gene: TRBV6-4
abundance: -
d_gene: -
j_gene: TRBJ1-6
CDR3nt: TGTGCCAGCAGTGACCCAGGGATTCCCTCCTATAATTCACCCCTCCACTTT
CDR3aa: CASSDPGIPSYNSPLHF

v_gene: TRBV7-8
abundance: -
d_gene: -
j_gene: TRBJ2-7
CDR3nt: TGTGCCAGCAGCTTAGATGGGGGTCGGACCTACGAGCAGTACTTC
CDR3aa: CASSLDGGRTYEQYF

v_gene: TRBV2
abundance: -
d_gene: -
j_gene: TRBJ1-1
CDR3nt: TGTGCCAGCAGTGCTCGCAGGGACCCTGAAGCTTTCTTT
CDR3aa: CASSARRDPEAFF

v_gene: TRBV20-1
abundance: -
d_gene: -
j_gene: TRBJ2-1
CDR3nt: TGCAGTGCGGGCCTCTGGGATGAGCAGTTCTTC
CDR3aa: CSAGLWDEQFF

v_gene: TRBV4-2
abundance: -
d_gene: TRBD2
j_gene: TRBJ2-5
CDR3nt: TGTGCCAGCAGTAGCGGGGTGCGGCCACAAGAGACCCAGTACTTC
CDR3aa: CASSSGVRPQETQYF

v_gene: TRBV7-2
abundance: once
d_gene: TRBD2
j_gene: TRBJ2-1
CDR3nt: TGTGCCAGCAGCTTTGATAGCGGGGGATACAATGAGCAGTTCTTC
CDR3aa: CASSFDSGGYNEQFF

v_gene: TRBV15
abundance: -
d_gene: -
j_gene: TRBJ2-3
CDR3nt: TGTGCCACCAGCAGAGATTATGCTCCCGGGGATGGCACAGATACGCAGTATTTT
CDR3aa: CATSRDYAPGDGTDTQYF

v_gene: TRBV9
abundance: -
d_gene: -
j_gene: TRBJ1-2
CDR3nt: TGTGCCAGCAGCGTAGGCCCTCTAGGCTACACCTTC
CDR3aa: CASSVGPLGYTF

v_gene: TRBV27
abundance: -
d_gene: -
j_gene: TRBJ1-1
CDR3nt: TGTGCCAGCAGTTTCCTTAATACTGCGGGCGGGACTGAAGCTTTCTTT
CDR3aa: CASSFLNTAGGTEAFF

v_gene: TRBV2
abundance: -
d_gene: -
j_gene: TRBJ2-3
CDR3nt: TGTGCCAGTACAGGGATCGAATCTGCTGATACGCAGTATTTT
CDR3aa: CASTGIESADTQYF

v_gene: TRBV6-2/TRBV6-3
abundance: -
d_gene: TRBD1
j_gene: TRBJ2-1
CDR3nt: TGTGCCAGCAGTTACCCACCGGGACAGGGGAACAATGAGCAGTTCTTC
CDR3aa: CASSYPPGQGNNEQFF

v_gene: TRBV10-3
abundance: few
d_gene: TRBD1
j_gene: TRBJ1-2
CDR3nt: TGTGCCATCAGTGACAGGGGGCTTGGCTACACCTTC
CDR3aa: CAISDRGLGYTF

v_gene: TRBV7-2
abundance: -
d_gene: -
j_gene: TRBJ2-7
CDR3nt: TGTGCCAGCAGCCCAAGGGTAGTGTCCTACGAGCAGTACTTC
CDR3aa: CASSPRVVSYEQYF

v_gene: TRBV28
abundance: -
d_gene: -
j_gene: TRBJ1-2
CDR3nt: TGTGCCAGCAGTTTTCCGGGCAGGGCCTATGGCTACACCTTC
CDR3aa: CASSFPGRAYGYTF

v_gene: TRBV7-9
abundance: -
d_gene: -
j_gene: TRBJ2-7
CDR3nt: TGTGCCAGCAGCATACCCGGGTACGGGCAGTACTTC
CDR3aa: CASSIPGYGQYF

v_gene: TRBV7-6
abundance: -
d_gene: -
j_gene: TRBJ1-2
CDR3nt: TGTGCCAGCAGCCGAAGCGGGGGGGAGGCCCCATATGGCTACACCTTC
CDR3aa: CASSRSGGEAPYGYTF

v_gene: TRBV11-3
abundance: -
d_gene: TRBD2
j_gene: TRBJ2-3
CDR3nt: TGTGCCAGCGGAGAAGCGGGAGTGACAGATACGCAGTATTTT
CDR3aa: CASGEAGVTDTQYF

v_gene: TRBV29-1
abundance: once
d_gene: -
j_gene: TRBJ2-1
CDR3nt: TGCAGCGTTGAAGAACTAGCTGGACAATATGAGCAGTTCTTC
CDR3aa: CSVEELAGQYEQFF

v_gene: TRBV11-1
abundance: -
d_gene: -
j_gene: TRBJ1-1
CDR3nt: TGTGCCAGCAGCCCAGGCCCTGGGAACACTGAAGCTTTCTTT
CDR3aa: CASSPGPGNTEAFF

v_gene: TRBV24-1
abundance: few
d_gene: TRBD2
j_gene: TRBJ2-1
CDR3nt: TGTGCCACCAGTGATGCTCTAGCGGGAGAATACAATGAGCAGTTCTTC
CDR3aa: CATSDALAGEYNEQFF

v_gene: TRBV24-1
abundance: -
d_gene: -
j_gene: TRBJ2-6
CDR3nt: TGTGCCACCAGTGATCAACAGGTCCCTGGGGCCAACGTCCTGACTTTC
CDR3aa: CATSDQQVPGANVLTF

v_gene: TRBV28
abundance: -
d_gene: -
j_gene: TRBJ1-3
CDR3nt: TGTGCCAGCGGATCGACGGTAAACTCTGGAAACACCATATATTTT
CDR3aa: CASGSTVNSGNTIYF

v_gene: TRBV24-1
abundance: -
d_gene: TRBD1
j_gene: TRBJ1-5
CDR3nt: TGTGCCACCAGCGCTACAGGGGAACGCCAGCCCCAGCATTTT
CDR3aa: CATSATGERQPQHF

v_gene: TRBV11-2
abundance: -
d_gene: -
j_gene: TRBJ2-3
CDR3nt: TGTGCCAGCAGCTTAGGGGCGGGCGCTACCACAGATACGCAGTATTTT
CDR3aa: CASSLGAGATTDTQYF

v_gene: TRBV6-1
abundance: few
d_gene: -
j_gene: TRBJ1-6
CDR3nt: TGTGCCAGCAGTGAAGGGGCAGGGCCTTATAATTCACCCCTCCACTTT
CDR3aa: CASSEGAGPYNSPLHF

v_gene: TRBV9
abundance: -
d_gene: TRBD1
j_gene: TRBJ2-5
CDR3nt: TGTGCCAGCAGCCCACAGGGGAGTCAAGAGACCCAGTACTTC
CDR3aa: CASSPQGSQETQYF

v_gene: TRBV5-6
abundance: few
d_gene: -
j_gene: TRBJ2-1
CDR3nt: TGTGCCAGCAGCTTGGGGACTTTAGGGGAGAAGCCGTTCTTC
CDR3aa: CASSLGTLGEKPFF

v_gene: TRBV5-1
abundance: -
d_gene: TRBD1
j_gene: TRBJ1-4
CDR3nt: TGCGCCAGCAGCGTGGGGGCGACAGGGTTGGGTGAAAAACTGTTTTTT
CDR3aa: CASSVGATGLGEKLFF

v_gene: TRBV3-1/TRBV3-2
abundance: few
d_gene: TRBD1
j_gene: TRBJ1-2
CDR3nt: TGTGCCAGCAGCCATTTTGGGGGACAGGGTACGGAGGGCTACACCTTC
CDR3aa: CASSHFGGQGTEGYTF

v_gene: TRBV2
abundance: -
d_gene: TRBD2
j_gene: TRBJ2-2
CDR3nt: TGTGCCAGCAGTGCGGCTAGCCGGGGGGGCGGGGAGCTGTTTTTT
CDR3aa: CASSAASRGGGELFF

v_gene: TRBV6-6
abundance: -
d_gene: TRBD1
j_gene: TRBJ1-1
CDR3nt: TGTGCCAGCAGTTACTTAACAGGGGATTGGGTCACTGAAGCTTTCTTT
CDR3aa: CASSYLTGDWVTEAFF

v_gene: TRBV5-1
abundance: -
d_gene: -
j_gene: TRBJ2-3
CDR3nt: TGCGCCAGCAGCGACGGAGGTAGGGTGGATACGCAGTATTTT
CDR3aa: CASSDGGRVDTQYF

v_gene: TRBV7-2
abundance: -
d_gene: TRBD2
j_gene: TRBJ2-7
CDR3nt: TGTGCCAGCAGCCCGTTAGCGGGAGCCATTTACTACGAGCAGTACTTC
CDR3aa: CASSPLAGAIYYEQYF

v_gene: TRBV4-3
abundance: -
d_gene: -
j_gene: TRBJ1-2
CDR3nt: TGCGCCAGCAGCCAAGATCTAACAGGGCTTTTCTATGGCTACACCTTC
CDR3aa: CASSQDLTGLFYGYTF

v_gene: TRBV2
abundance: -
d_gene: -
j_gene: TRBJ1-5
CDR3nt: TGTGCCAGCAGTGAGGAGGGAGGGGAACAGCCCCAGCATTTT
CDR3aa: CASSEEGGEQPQHF

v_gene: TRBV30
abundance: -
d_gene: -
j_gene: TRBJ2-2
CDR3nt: TGTGCCTGGAGTGGACTCCCCCTCGGTAGCGGAAGAACCAACACCGGGGAGCTGTTTTTT
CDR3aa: CAWSGLPLGSGRTNTGELFF

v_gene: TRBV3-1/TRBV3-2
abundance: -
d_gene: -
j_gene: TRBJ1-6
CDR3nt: TGTGCCAGCAGCCAAGATTATTCCTTTTCACCCCTCCACTTT
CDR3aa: CASSQDYSFSPLHF

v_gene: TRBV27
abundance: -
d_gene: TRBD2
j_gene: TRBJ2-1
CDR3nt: TGTGCCAGCAGTTTATCGGAATTCGCAGCGGGAGCTTGGCATGAGCAGTTCTTC
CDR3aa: CASSLSEFAAGAWHEQFF

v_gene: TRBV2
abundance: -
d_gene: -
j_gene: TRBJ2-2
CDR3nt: TGTGCCAGCAGTCGTAGCGGTGCGAACACCGGGGAGCTGTTTTTT
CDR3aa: CASSRSGANTGELFF